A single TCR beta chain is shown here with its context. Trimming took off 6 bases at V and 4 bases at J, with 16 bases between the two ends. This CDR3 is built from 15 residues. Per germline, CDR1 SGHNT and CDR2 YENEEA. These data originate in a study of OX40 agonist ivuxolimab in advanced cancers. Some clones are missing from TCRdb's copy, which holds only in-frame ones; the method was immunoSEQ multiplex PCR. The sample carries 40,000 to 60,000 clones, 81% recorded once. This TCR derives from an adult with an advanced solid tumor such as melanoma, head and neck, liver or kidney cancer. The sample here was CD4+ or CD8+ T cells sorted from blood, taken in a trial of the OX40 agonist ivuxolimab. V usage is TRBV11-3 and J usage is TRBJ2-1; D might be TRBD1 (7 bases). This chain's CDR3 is CASSIRETGYNEQFF. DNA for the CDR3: TGTGCCAGCAGTATACGGGAGACAGGGTACAATGAGCAGTTCTTC.